These 32 T cell receptor beta chains came from one sample sequenced in a study of neurological immune-mediated disorders. TCRdb recomputed calls from the 5' RACE reads with MiXCR, one row per CDR3 protein. The sample gives tens of thousands of distinct CDR3 sequences, 25% of which show up once; 20% to 25% is in the top ten. The sequenced material came from PBMCs. The origin of the receptors is a woman aged 70 to 79 in good health.

This clonotype was picked up a small number of times. Possible read error: a much larger clone is one base away. This chain uses TRBV28 with TRBJ2-6; D unclear. Germline assignment: CDR1 MDHEN and CDR2 SYDVKM. This CDR3 spans 13 amino acids. The CDR3, as DNA: TGTGCCAGCAGAGGCTCTAGGGCCAACGTCCTGACTTTC. The encoded protein is CASRGSRANVLTF. Complete variable domain (other parts from reference TRBV28 and TRBJ2-6): DVKVTQSSRYLVKRTGEKVFLECVQDMDHENMFWYRQDPGLGLRLIYFSYDVKMKEKGDIPEGYSVSREKKERFSLILESASTNQTSMYLCASRGSRANVLTFGAGSRLTVL.

The table lists this clonotype with many counts. The genes are TRBV20-1 and TRBJ2-1; 8 nucleotides align to TRBD2. There are 15 residues in the CDR3. Unmatched junction bases numbered 8, after V lost 2 bases and J lost 5 bases. CDR1 and CDR2 from the germline V gene are DFQATT and SNEGSKA (reference sequence). The CDR3 DNA reads as TGCAGTGCTAGACGGTTAACTAGCGGTGACAATGAGCAGTTCTTC. This gives the protein CSARRLTSGDNEQFF.

The chain links TRBV4-1 to TRBJ1-4; D ambiguous. Trimming cost V 2 bases and J 8 bases, with 15 bases left between them. The CDR3 runs 15 residues. Germline lookup yields CDR1 MGHRA and CDR2 YSYEKL. The CDR3 bases are TGCGCCAGCAGCCAATCACCGGGAGTCCTGGAAAAACTGTTTTTT. This gives the protein CASSQSPGVLEKLFF.

J is TRBJ2-1 and V is TRBV19; perhaps TRBD2 as D (5 bases). From germline, CDR1 is LNHDA and CDR2 SQIVND (reference sequence). The CDR3 loop spans 13 amino acids. With 3 bases removed from V and 8 bases from J, the gap between germline ends came to 11 bases. The CDR3 DNA reads as TGTGCCAGTAGTATCACTAGTTCGTATGAGCAGTTCTTC. The encoded protein is CASSITSSYEQFF.

This chain joins TRBV5-1 and TRBJ1-6; 9 nucleotides match TRBD1. J lost 10 bases, V lost 6 bases, and 5 bases had no gene match. The CDR3 has 13 residues. Germline V CDR1 and CDR2: SGHRS, YFSETQ. CDR3 DNA: TGCGCCAGCAAGGGACAGGGTGAATCACCCCTCCACTTT. Translated: CASKGQGESPLHF.

This clonotype was observed a handful of times. CDR3 nucleotides: TGCGCCAGCTCTGTGACAGGCGCCTACGAGCAGTACTTC. This sequence encodes CASSVTGAYEQYF. The chain carries TRBV5-1 and TRBJ2-7; D possibly corresponds to TRBD1 (6 bases). V lost 7 bases to trimming and J lost 2 bases, with 13 bases between them. The CDR3 contains 13 residues. Per germline, CDR1 SGHRS and CDR2 YFSETQ.

This clonotype was counted at least ten times. The rearrangement links TRBV15 to TRBJ2-1; D might be TRBD2 (6 bases). CDR3 length: 16 residues. Between the trimmed V and J ends, which lost 3 bases and 10 bases, there was a span of 22 bases. The germline gives CDR1 LNHNV, CDR2 YYDKDF (reference sequence). The CDR3 DNA follows: TGTGCCACCAGCAGGGTAGCGGCCCTCAGCGTACGGGAGCAGTTCTTC. Encoded protein: CATSRVAALSVREQFF.

The chain couples TRBV20-1 to TRBJ2-7, with 9 bases lining up with TRBD1. Germline V gene data show CDR1 as DFQATT and CDR2 as SNEGSKA (reference sequence). The CDR3 is 13 residues long. The trim removed 6 bases at V and 3 bases at J, leaving 6 bases unmatched. DNA of the CDR3: TGCAGTGCCCTGGGACAGGGAAACTACGAGCAGTACGTC. Translation: CSALGQGNYEQYV.

This clonotype was observed at least ten times. The V gene is TRBV29-1, the J gene TRBJ2-1; perhaps TRBD2 as D (6 bases). The CDR3 runs to 16 residues. The germline gives CDR1 SQVTM, CDR2 ANQGSEA. Trimming cost V 0 bases and J 0 bases, with 12 bases left between them. The CDR3 sequence: CSVEDQEGFSYNEQFF. The CDR3 coding sequence is TGCAGCGTTGAAGATCAGGAGGGTTTCTCCTACAATGAGCAGTTCTTC.

This clonotype was observed at least ten times. This chain joins TRBV24-1 and TRBJ2-4, with 11 bases matching TRBD2. Trimming at V came to 7 bases and at J to 3 bases, leaving 4 bases not matched to a gene. The CDR3 has 15 residues. Germline assignment: CDR1 KGHDR and CDR2 SFDVKD. The CDR3: CATRTLAGVKNIQYF. CDR3 in DNA: TGTGCCACCAGGACACTAGCGGGGGTCAAAAACATTCAGTACTTC.

The sample holds many counts of this clonotype. The V and J genes are TRBV5-1 and TRBJ2-1; possibly TRBD1 or TRBD2 for D (5 bases each). The CDR3 covers 13 residues. The ends were cut back, 2 bases at V and 5 bases at J, with 8 bases in the middle. Germline loops: CDR1 SGHRS, CDR2 YFSETQ. The CDR3 reads CASSLGTDNEQFF. CDR3 bases: TGCGCCAGCAGCTTAGGGACCGACAATGAGCAGTTCTTC. The whole variable domain, filled in from reference TRBV5-1 and TRBJ2-1, reads KAGVTQTPRYLIKTRGQQVTLSCSPISGHRSVSWYQQTPGQGLQFLFEYFSETQRNKGNFPGRFSGRQFSNSRSEMNVSTLELGDSALYLCASSLGTDNEQFFGPGTRLTVL.

V and J are TRBV12-3 or TRBV12-4 and TRBJ1-3; unclear D gene. The CDR3 runs to 15 residues. V lost 1 base and J 4 bases, leaving 11 bases between the germline ends. The CDR3 here is CASSLGLASGNTIYF. In DNA, the CDR3 is TGTGCCAGCAGTTTAGGACTCGCGTCCGGAAACACCATATATTTT.

The chain links TRBV5-1 to TRBJ1-3; TRBD1 aligns across 7 bases. Germline CDR1 reads SGHRS; CDR2 reads YFSETQ. Germline trimming cut 4 bases from V and 4 bases from J; bases unmatched to any gene: 5. The CDR3 runs 14 residues. For the CDR3, the DNA is TGCGCCAGCAGCCCTGGGACAGCAGGAAACACCATATATTTT. Translation gives CASSPGTAGNTIYF. The variable domain in full, with the rest retrieved from reference TRBV5-1 and TRBJ1-3, is KAGVTQTPRYLIKTRGQQVTLSCSPISGHRSVSWYQQTPGQGLQFLFEYFSETQRNKGNFPGRFSGRQFSNSRSEMNVSTLELGDSALYLCASSPGTAGNTIYFGEGSWLTVV.

Many counts were recorded for this clonotype. The chain carries TRBV5-1 and TRBJ2-1, with 10 bases lining up with TRBD2. Germline CDR1 and CDR2: SGHRS and YFSETQ. After removal of 2 bases from V and 3 bases from J, the junction contained 2 bases not matched to a gene. This CDR3 is 15 amino acids long. CDR3 region: CASSLAGGGYNEQFF. The CDR3 DNA follows: TGCGCCAGCAGCTTAGCGGGAGGGGGCTACAATGAGCAGTTCTTC.

This clonotype was detected ten times or more. This may come from a read error, since a much larger clone is one base off. The V gene is TRBV5-1, the J gene TRBJ2-7; D may be TRBD2 (5 bases). Looked up from germline, CDR1 is SGHRS and CDR2 is YFSETQ. The CDR3 loop spans 15 amino acids. CDR3 sequence: CANSLLSGDGYEQYF. DNA of the CDR3: TGCGCCAACAGCTTGTTGTCCGGGGATGGCTACGAGCAGTACTTC.

This clonotype showed up many times. The chain employs TRBV5-1 and TRBJ2-5; D not resolved. The germline gives CDR1 SGHRS, CDR2 YFSETQ. This CDR3 comprises 14 residues. V lost 0 bases and J 0 bases, leaving 6 bases between the germline ends. CDR3 coding DNA: TGCGCCAGCAGCTTGGTTACAGACCAAGAGACCCAGTACTTC. This sequence encodes CASSLVTDQETQYF.

The count of this clonotype is one. The chain couples TRBV6-5 to TRBJ1-1; no reliable D call. The length of the CDR3 is 13 residues. The germline V gene encodes CDR1 MNHEY and CDR2 SVGAGI. The V and J ends lost 2 bases and 5 bases respectively, with 9 bases between them. This CDR3 is CASSYDGRTEAFF. DNA for the CDR3: TGTGCCAGCAGTTACGACGGAAGGACTGAAGCTTTCTTT.

The CDR3 protein is CASSESRGGGTLNEQFF. The DNA of the CDR3 is TGTGCCAGCAGTGAATCCCGGGGGGGCGGAACTCTCAATGAGCAGTTCTTC. V is TRBV25-1 and J is TRBJ2-1; 8 bases map to TRBD2. J was trimmed by 6 bases and V by 1 base; bases with no gene match: 11. There are 17 residues in the CDR3. Germline values: CDR1 MGHDK, CDR2 SYGVNS.

In its sample, this clonotype ranks as medium-sized. This rearrangement joins TRBV5-1 to TRBJ2-1, with 12 bases that match TRBD1. V shed 4 bases and J 9 bases; nucleotides not matched to a gene: 5. This CDR3 is 14 amino acids long. The germline CDR1 and CDR2 sequences are SGHRS and YFSETQ. The CDR3 DNA reads as TGCGCCAGCAGCCAGGGACAGGGGGCCGGTGAGCAGTTCTTC. This translates into CASSQGQGAGEQFF.

The table lists this clonotype with many counts. The rearrangement uses TRBV20-1 and TRBJ2-3; TRBD2 aligns across 9 bases. The CDR3 contains 16 residues. The germline V gene encodes CDR1 DFQATT and CDR2 SNEGSKA (reference sequence). J was trimmed by 1 base and V by 6 bases; bases with no gene match: 11. Written as DNA, the CDR3 is TGCAGTGCCAACGGGGGGGCTAGCGGGGGCACAGATACGCAGTATTTT. Protein sequence: CSANGGASGGTDTQYF.

This clonotype has a count of ten or more. Written as DNA, the CDR3 is TGCGCCAGCAGCTTGGCTAGCGGGAGTGAGACCCAGTACTTC. Translated: CASSLASGSETQYF. This chain connects TRBV5-1 to TRBJ2-5; 10 nucleotides match TRBD2. From germline, CDR1 is SGHRS and CDR2 YFSETQ. V trimming: 0 bases; J trimming: 5 bases; junction bases outside the gene matches: 1. This CDR3 is built from 14 residues.

The gene calls are TRBV14 and TRBJ2-5; tentatively, D is TRBD2 (6 bases). This CDR3 spans 16 amino acids. The V end was cut by 0 bases, the J end by 5 bases, with 16 bases between. Germline CDR1 and CDR2: SGHDN and FVKESK. The CDR3 coding sequence is TGTGCCAGCAGCCAAGATTCCCGCGGGGTTCATGAGACCCAGTACTTC. Residues: CASSQDSRGVHETQYF.

This clonotype was seen repeatedly, ten times or more. The chain uses TRBV3-1 and TRBJ1-1; the D is unclear. The germline V and J ends were trimmed by 4 bases and 4 bases, with 10 bases remaining between them. Germline assignment: CDR1 LGHDT and CDR2 YNNKEL (reference sequence). This CDR3 is built from 13 residues. The CDR3 here is CASSLKLGTEAFF. CDR3 in DNA: TGTGCCAGCAGCCTGAAGCTGGGCACTGAAGCTTTCTTT.

This clonotype was counted ten times or more. The chain combines TRBV20-1 with TRBJ2-3; the match to TRBD2 covers 9 bases. The V segment lost 1 base and the J segment 5 bases; nucleotides outside the gene matches: 7. This CDR3 comprises 15 residues. Germline CDR1 reads DFQATT; CDR2 reads SNEGSKA (reference sequence). In nucleotides, the CDR3 is TGCAGTGCTAGAGTCGCGGGAGGGCCGGGAGATACGCAGTATTTT. This sequence encodes CSARVAGGPGDTQYF.

This clonotype appeared many times. The chain employs TRBV10-3 and TRBJ1-5, with 8 positions matching TRBD1. The germline CDR1 and CDR2 sequences are ENHRY and SYGVKD. The trim removed 10 bases at V and 4 bases at J, leaving 3 bases unmatched. This CDR3 has 12 residues. The DNA of the CDR3 is TGTGCCACTCAGGGGGCAAATCAGCCCCAGCATTTT. This translates into CATQGANQPQHF.

At least ten counts were recorded for this clonotype. The chain joins TRBV11-2 to TRBJ2-3; TRBD2 matches 9 bases. The CDR3 extends over 16 amino acids. Unmatched junction bases numbered 6, after V lost 4 bases and J lost 1 base. From germline, CDR1 is SGHAT and CDR2 FQNNGV. The CDR3, as DNA: TGTGCCAGCAGCTGGGGGACTAGCCGTGGCACAGATACGCAGTATTTT. It is translated as CASSWGTSRGTDTQYF.

This clonotype has ten or more counts. The CDR3 sequence is CASSPDRGAPYGYTF. CDR3 DNA: TGCGCCAGCAGCCCCGATCGGGGGGCCCCCTATGGCTACACCTTC. This chain links TRBV5-1 with TRBJ1-2; D possibly corresponds to TRBD1 (6 bases). The V gene's germline CDR1 is SGHRS and CDR2 YFSETQ. The CDR3 loop spans 15 amino acids. Trimming pared 4 bases from V and 4 bases from J, leaving 17 bases between.

This clonotype rates as medium-sized (0.01 to 0.1%). The chain is built from TRBV4-1 and TRBJ2-5; 10 bases are shared with TRBD1. The CDR3 consists of 15 residues. With V trimmed by 4 bases and J by 5 bases, 7 bases remained unmatched. In germline, CDR1 is MGHRA, CDR2 YSYEKL. This CDR3 is CASSPRTGGGETQYF. As DNA, the CDR3 is TGCGCCAGCAGCCCGAGGACAGGGGGAGGGGAGACCCAGTACTTC.

This clonotype has at least ten counts. The chain couples TRBV5-1 to TRBJ1-2, with D possibly TRBD1 on 6 matching bases. Germline CDR1 reads SGHRS; CDR2 reads YFSETQ. CDR3 size: 14 residues. V was trimmed by 4 bases and J by 4 bases, leaving 14 bases between them. CDR3 protein: CASSTLQGGYGYTF. CDR3 coding DNA: TGCGCCAGCAGCACGCTACAGGGAGGCTATGGCTACACCTTC.

The chain recombines TRBV7-2 with TRBJ2-7; TRBD2 agrees at 10 bases. CDR1 is SGHTA, CDR2 FQGNSA, per germline. The CDR3 is made up of 14 amino acids. V was clipped by 1 base and J by 5 bases; unmatched bases: 2. CDR3 coding DNA: TGTGCCAGCAGCTTAGTAGCGGGAGGCCACGAGCAGTACTTC. Protein sequence: CASSLVAGGHEQYF.

This clonotype was detected ten times or more. The chain combines TRBV20-1 with TRBJ2-1; 9 bases are a match to TRBD1. Germline lookup yields CDR1 DFQATT and CDR2 SNEGSKA (reference sequence). The CDR3 contains 14 residues. The trim removed 6 bases at V and 4 bases at J, leaving 7 bases unmatched. The CDR3 region is CSAESGTGYNEQFF. The CDR3 coding sequence is TGCAGTGCCGAATCCGGGACAGGGTACAATGAGCAGTTCTTC.

This clonotype came up many times. The genes are TRBV15 and TRBJ2-5; D possibly uses TRBD1 or TRBD2 (6 bases each). CDR3 length: 16 residues. Germline V CDR1 and CDR2: LNHNV, YYDKDF (reference sequence). Trimming stripped 4 bases from V and 5 bases from J, with 20 bases between. The CDR3 loop is CATSNPKLGGRETQYF. In DNA form, the CDR3 reads TGTGCCACCAGCAACCCCAAGCTGGGGGGCCGGGAGACCCAGTACTTC.